Sequencing of this T cell receptor (beta chain) was carried out in a study of cytomegalovirus exposure and HLA in healthy donors (dated 2017 in TCRdb). A note on the overall study: According to an earlier analysis of 587 of the donors, some 170 million T cells yielded over 90 million unique TCR beta sequences and approximately 300 Gb of sequence data. An early release covering roughly 580 HLA-typed donors comprised 250 to 350 gigabases of sequencing data and tens of millions of unique TCR sequences. Of the roughly 390 genotyped donors, about 80% fell in the genetic ancestry cluster associated with self-reported Caucasian donors. The aim of the study was to test whether cataloging public T cell receptors could identify signatures of past pathogen exposure. Using immunosequencing, the study profiled T cell repertoires from about 650 subjects and related those repertoires to cytomegalovirus serostatus. Besides the first cohort of more than 650 subjects, a separate validation cohort made up of about 120 different subjects was used. To predict cytomegalovirus infection status, the study brought together high-throughput TCR immunosequencing, statistical association of individual TCRs with disease status, and machine learning. To study patterns of TCR occurrence, a later analysis re-analyzed previously published TCR beta repertoires from around 700 donors and added high-resolution HLA genotyping. In the later analysis, no new phenotypic data were used to find candidate immune exposures; instead, reliance was placed on TCR beta sequences and their occurrence across donors. In an earlier analysis of 550 to 700 of the donors, high-throughput TCR beta sequencing was used to judge whether each TCR beta V gene segment behaved as functional or pseudogenic. Donor age, sex, ethnicity and CMV serostatus were collected together with the repertoire data. A later genetic analysis used genome-wide SNP genotypes for about 60% of the 666 donors, treating that subset as a discovery cohort. Every discovery cohort repertoire had been produced on one sequencing platform. HLA typing included class I and class II loci at four-digit resolution. Typing coverage varied by locus: about 629-630 donors for A, B, C, DRB1 and DQB1; about 520 for DQA1; about 570 for DPA1; around 490 for DPB1. A handful of DR-DQ haplotypes were handled as single units for association and clustering because linkage in the cohort was strong. Across around 400 genotyped donors of the cohort, an average of about 240,000 unique TCR beta nucleotide sequences per donor were sequenced, and approximately 17% of those sequences were non-productive. The paper's findings and limits, for the study overall: An earlier analysis of 450 to 750 of the donors showed that most TCR beta V segments appeared in productive rearrangements either about 87% or about 30% of the time, which broadly matched IMGT annotations. Several of the top co-occurrence clusters appeared to be linked to parvovirus B19, influenza, CMV and Epstein-Barr virus, according to a later analysis. In a later genetic analysis, fewer N-insertions in productive TCRs were reported among donors in an Asian-associated ancestry cluster than the 666-donor mean. The authors suggested that the approach could potentially be extended to other disease states and immunological phenotypes. A cluster of highly shared sequence variants was judged likely to represent a technical artifact of the sequencing pipeline. Most CMV-associated TCR beta chains appeared to be HLA-restricted in a later analysis, and the HLA associations seemed to be driven largely by CMV exposure. Strong co-occurrence of HLA alleles, especially DR and DQ, made assigning TCR associations to individual alleles difficult. In the study, approximately 150 TCR beta chains were listed as associated with cytomegalovirus. In a later analysis, HLA-associated TCR beta chains were found to be more clonally expanded and to have lower generation probabilities than equally common non-associated chains. While some public TCRs were present in many individuals, most TCR sequences turned up only very rarely across donors. Because HLA typing was unavailable for some donors at each locus, only the typed subset was used in association tests. Linkage disequilibrium might explain the correlated functional status among segregating V segments, but an unknown experimental factor could not be ruled out. In a later analysis, the rate of TCR association differed among HLA loci, with DRB1 alleles having the most associated TCRs and HLA-C alleles having the fewest. Three of the identified cytomegalovirus-associated TCR beta chains were confirmed in vitro to be specific for cytomegalovirus antigens. A further reported finding was that TCR beta sequences accurately predicted the HLA-A and HLA-B alleles for most subjects in the first cohort. In a later genetic analysis, a missense DCLRE1C variant was associated with V-gene and J-gene trimming of TCR beta chains, and the association was replicated in an independent cohort. The classifier was reported to diagnose cytomegalovirus status with high specificity and sensitivity in both the original and validation cohorts. Because the 87-base-pair reads could not distinguish some IMGT-functional V segments, including TRBV6-2 and TRBV6-3, those segments were excluded. Sequencing depth was assumed to be roughly uniform across donors in the presence/absence analyses, though that assumption may not hold. The cohort was sequenced for TCR beta chains only, and without alpha or paired-chain data the features that could be detected were limited. Specific HLA alleles were associated with 16,951 TCR beta sequences at a false discovery rate of 0.05 in a later analysis. Seventeen rarely observed V segments, including chromosome 9 orphons, were excluded from the earlier analysis of approximately 500 of the donors because counts were too low. For the cohort, immune exposure information was limited to CMV serostatus.

Receptor amplification or capture employed the immunoSEQ multiplex PCR assay. For the multiplex PCR, a mixture combining 60 forward primers for TCR Vbeta segments and 13 reverse primers for TCR Jbeta segments was used. The CDR3 region of rearranged TCR beta genes was amplified from genomic DNA with a multiplex PCR assay. Amplified TCR beta libraries were sequenced as 87-base-pair reads on the Illumina HiSeq System. The original methods were these. In a later analysis, tens of millions of unique TCR beta chains were counted across the approximately 670 repertoires, and about 10 million of these chains were shared by at least two donors. Raw reads were error-corrected and collapsed into unique sequences by a nearest-neighbor algorithm in which closely related sequences were merged to remove PCR and sequencing errors. To assign V, D and J gene segments, CDR3 sequences were aligned to IMGT reference sequences. Each retained sequence needed at least a six-nucleotide match to both a V gene segment and a J gene segment. Rearrangements were classified as productive when the CDR3 lacked stop codons and remained in frame with V and J, and all other rearrangements were classified as non-productive. Following IMGT convention, CDR3 was defined as the stretch from the second conserved V-encoded cysteine up to the conserved J-encoded phenylalanine. The earlier analysis of about 610 of the donors excluded any sequence lacking an unambiguous match to a single V gene segment. An earlier analysis of around 600 of the donors classified V segments as functional when productive rearrangements were above 56.7% and as segregating when the standard deviation between donors was above 5%. To diagnose cytomegalovirus status from the catalog of TCR beta chain sequences, a statistical classification framework was built. In a later analysis, V and J genes were assigned by comparing TCR nucleotide sequences against IMGT/GENE-DB human TR gene sequences. In a later analysis, CDR3 sequences and most-parsimonious VDJ recombination scenarios were assigned using the TCRdist pipeline. In a later analysis, each TCR beta chain was defined by its CDR3 amino acid sequence together with its V-gene family, and reads without a unique V-gene family were excluded. A later analysis removed roughly 590 highly shared, low-generation-probability nucleotide sequences to deal with suspected cross-contamination and a sequencing artifact. A later analysis calculated a clonal expansion index for each public chain from normalized within-repertoire ranks of inferred template counts. In a later analysis, generation probabilities were computed with a VDJ recombination model fitted to out-of-frame rearrangements, and the resulting probabilities were checked against IGoR. In a later analysis, TCR-TCR, TCR-HLA and TCR-CMV co-occurrence was scored with hypergeometric tests, and a repertoire-size bias correction was applied to TCR pairs. A later analysis estimated false discovery rates by permuting HLA or CMV assignments 20 times. In a later analysis, co-occurring TCRs were grouped with DBSCAN, and TCRdist sequence similarity was added when clustering was performed within HLA-allele-positive subsets. Repertoires with fewer than 30,000 or more than 120,000 public chains, plus five repertoires with anomalous nucleotide sharing, were excluded from co-occurrence clustering. The source is immuneACCESS, and TCRdb retained only in-frame sequences with V and J called. Part of the clones is not carried over; for the studies checked, unresolved V genes explain less than half of this, and the remainder is unexplained. V and J calls plus clone size are reproduced from that table; the DNA served to infer D and trimming. The record for this sample contains 150,000 or so clones. Roughly 1.9% of the sample is held by the ten biggest clonotypes.

A note on this clone: The target of this receptor is not known.

From V the trimming removes 6 bases and from J it removes 3 bases, while the gene matches leave 9 bases of the junction unaccounted for. Spanning cysteine to phenylalanine, the CDR3 consists of 15 amino acids. Just CDR3 DNA is preserved here, 45 bases in frame from base 1. CDR1 SGHTA and CDR2 FQGNSA are derived from the germline V gene. The cohort consisted of hundreds of healthy bone marrow donors. Cohort members were all nominally healthy when sampled, although unrecorded immune exposures were likely present. The donor was CMV seronegative and belonged to the group of around 400 seronegative cohort members. A peripheral blood sample was provided by each donor, and peripheral blood mononuclear cells were used for TCR beta sequencing. Genomic DNA was extracted from the blood cell samples with the Qiagen DNeasy Blood Extraction Kit.

The chain uses TRBV7-2 and TRBJ1-1; 8 junctional bases match TRBD1. Input material: PBMCs. This TCR was sampled from a man aged 25 to 40 in good health and CMV-seronegative. This receptor has the CDR3 CASSRNTGGDTEAFF. The DNA is TGTGCCAGCAGTCGCAACACAGGGGGGGACACTGAAGCTTTCTTT.